The 19 T cell receptor beta chains reported below all come from one sample, sequenced in a study of cytotoxic CD8 clonotypes in ibrutinib-treated CLL. Some clones are missing from TCRdb's copy, which holds only in-frame ones; the method was immunoSEQ multiplex PCR. This sample has some 120,000 clones; 80% to 90% occur once, and the top ten carry 3% to 4%. The source was PBMCs, collected after 24 months of ibrutinib treatment. All receptors come from a human donor with chronic lymphocytic leukemia.

This chain uses TRBV7-2 with TRBJ1-1; tentative D call: TRBD1 (6 bases). The CDR3 spans 15 residues. In germline, CDR1 is SGHTA, CDR2 FQGNSA. V was pared by 1 base and J by 1 base, with 10 bases between. The DNA for the CDR3 is TGTGCCAGCAGCTTAGTGGGGGGGCAGAACACTGAAGCTTTCTTT. It is translated as CASSLVGGQNTEAFF.

This rearrangement joins TRBV28 to TRBJ2-3; TRBD2 is a possible D gene (7 bases). Germline assignment: CDR1 MDHEN and CDR2 SYDVKM. The CDR3 runs 15 residues. V shed 3 bases and J shed 3 bases, with 13 bases lying between them. Written as DNA, the CDR3 is TGTGCCAGCAGTTTTTTGGGGGGGCGTACAGATACGCAGTATTTT. This encodes CASSFLGGRTDTQYF.

The chain couples TRBV9 to TRBJ2-4; TRBD2 might be the D (5 bases). Trimming pared 3 bases from V and 9 bases from J, leaving 34 bases between. Germline V gene data show CDR1 as SGDLS and CDR2 as YYNGEE. The CDR3 has 20 residues. This CDR3 is CASSGPDAKDKSSPRSIQYF. In DNA form, the CDR3 reads TGTGCCAGCAGCGGGCCCGACGCCAAGGATAAATCTAGCCCCCGGTCCATTCAGTACTTC.

This clone was found once. The chain has TRBV11-2 and TRBJ2-3; D possibly corresponds to TRBD2 (6 bases). CDR1 is SGHAT and CDR2 is FQNNGV in the germline V gene. This CDR3 has 16 amino acids. V dropped 5 bases and J dropped 4 bases, with 19 bases sitting between them. The CDR3 sequence is CASSPDWGVGPDTQYF. Here the CDR3 DNA reads TGTGCCAGCAGCCCCGACTGGGGGGTGGGCCCAGATACGCAGTATTTT. Supplemented by reference TRBV11-2 and TRBJ2-3, the full variable domain reads EAGVAQSPRYKIIEKRQSVAFWCNPISGHATLYWYQQILGQGPKLLIQFQNNGVVDDSQLPKDRFSAERLKGVDSTLKIQPAKLEDSAVYLCASSPDWGVGPDTQYFGPGTRLTVL.

This rearrangement joins TRBV7-9 to TRBJ2-7; D might be TRBD1 (5 bases). Deletions cut 3 bases from V and 1 base from J, with 7 bases between. CDR3 length: 13 amino acids. Germline V gives CDR1 SEHNR, CDR2 FQNEAQ (reference sequence). The chain's CDR3 is CASSFQGSYEQYF. CDR3 nucleotide sequence: TGTGCCAGCAGCTTTCAGGGATCCTACGAGCAGTACTTC.

The chain has TRBV9 and TRBJ2-7; D is perhaps TRBD1 (5 bases). V shed 0 bases and J shed 5 bases, with 9 bases lying between them. CDR1 SGDLS and CDR2 YYNGEE come from the germline V gene. The CDR3 length is 13 residues. The CDR3 bases are TGTGCCAGCAGCGTAGGGACACATAACGAGCAGTACTTC. Translated: CASSVGTHNEQYF.

This sequence joins TRBV9 and TRBJ2-3; the match to TRBD2 covers 11 bases. J gave up 6 bases and V 2 bases, and 8 bases lay outside the gene matches. The CDR3 has 16 residues. Germline V gene sequence: CDR1 SGDLS, CDR2 YYNGEE. The CDR3 loop is CASSVTTSGGGDTQYF. The CDR3 DNA is TGTGCCAGCAGCGTTACTACTAGCGGGGGAGGGGATACGCAGTATTTT.

This clone has just one count. The gene calls are TRBV6-6 and TRBJ1-4; a weak D match, TRBD1 (5 bases). CDR3 length: 14 residues. Germline V lookup: CDR1 MNHNY, CDR2 SVGAGI (reference sequence). The ends were cut back, 2 bases at V and 3 bases at J, with 7 bases in the middle. The CDR3 protein is CASSYGGANEKLFF. For the CDR3, the DNA is TGTGCCAGCAGTTACGGGGGGGCTAATGAAAAACTGTTTTTT.

This clone has just one count. The chain has TRBV10-2 and TRBJ1-2; D gene ambiguous. CDR1 is WSHSY and CDR2 is SAAADI in the germline V gene. The V end lost 2 bases, the J end lost 4 bases, and 14 bases lay between the germline ends. The CDR3 sequence is 15 residues long. CDR3 nucleotide sequence: TGCGCCAGCAGTGAGGATGGGTCAGGCCGCTATGGCTACACCTTC. Its translation: CASSEDGSGRYGYTF.

This sequence joins TRBV6-6 and TRBJ2-2; the match to TRBD2 covers 10 bases. Germline values: CDR1 MNHNY, CDR2 SVGAGI (reference sequence). J lost 6 bases, V lost 6 bases, and 10 bases had no gene match. The CDR3 totals 16 residues. Written as DNA, the CDR3 is TGTGCCAGCAGGTTACCTAGCGGGGGTGGAGCCGGGGAGCTGTTTTTT. It yields the protein CASRLPSGGGAGELFF.

This clone showed up just once. The chain joins TRBV5-4 to TRBJ1-1; D possibly corresponds to TRBD1 (5 bases). V was shortened by 4 bases and J by 4 bases, with 23 bases between the two germline ends. The CDR3 totals 17 residues. Germline assignment: CDR1 SGHNT and CDR2 YYREEE (reference sequence). The CDR3 here is CASSPQGPARGITEAFF. CDR3 DNA: TGTGCCAGCAGCCCTCAGGGTCCTGCGCGTGGTATCACTGAAGCTTTCTTT. The full variable domain, its missing parts supplied by reference TRBV5-4 and TRBJ1-1, is ETGVTQSPTHLIKTRGQQVTLRCSSQSGHNTVSWYQQALGQGPQFIFQYYREEENGRGNFPPRFSGLQFPNYSSELNVNALELDDSALYLCASSPQGPARGITEAFFGQGTRLTVV.

The chain uses TRBV6-5 and TRBJ1-2; a weak D match, TRBD1 (6 bases). Per germline, CDR1 MNHEY and CDR2 SVGAGI. This CDR3 contains 13 residues. The V end was cut by 5 bases, the J end by 4 bases, with 11 bases between. CDR3 sequence: CASSTGYGYGYTF. The CDR3 bases are TGTGCCAGCAGTACAGGGTACGGCTATGGCTACACCTTC.

The rearrangement links TRBV14 to TRBJ2-3, with 7 nucleotides matching TRBD2. V gave up 5 bases and J gave up 2 bases; unmatched junction bases: 7. The length of the CDR3 is 15 residues. CDR1 SGHDN and CDR2 FVKESK come from the germline V gene. Here the CDR3 reads CASSTRAGNTDTQYF. The CDR3 coding sequence is TGTGCCAGCAGCACCCGAGCGGGAAACACAGATACGCAGTATTTT.

The chain is built from TRBV10-3 and TRBJ1-2; D unclear. The germline gives CDR1 ENHRY, CDR2 SYGVKD. There are 13 residues in the CDR3. V was trimmed by 4 bases and J by 6 bases, leaving 12 bases between them. The CDR3: CAISGVSRDGYTF. The CDR3 coding sequence is TGTGCCATCAGTGGAGTCTCGAGGGATGGCTACACCTTC.

The rearrangement uses TRBV11-2 and TRBJ2-3; TRBD1 matches 8 bases. V shed 5 bases, J shed 6 bases, and the junction held 13 bases outside the gene matches. The length of the CDR3 is 16 residues. Germline CDR1 and CDR2: SGHAT and FQNNGV. In DNA, the CDR3 is TGTGCCAGCAGCCTAAGGACAGGGTGGGAGCAGGATACGCAGTATTTT. Its translation is CASSLRTGWEQDTQYF.

The rearrangement links TRBV2 to TRBJ1-6; 7 nucleotides line up with TRBD1. CDR3 length: 14 residues. Germline loops: CDR1 SNHLY, CDR2 FYNNEI. Trimming took 6 bases from V and 6 from J; bases not matched to a gene: 5. The CDR3 DNA reads TGTGCCAGCAGGGACAGGATTTCTAATTCACCCCTCCACTTT. This sequence encodes CASRDRISNSPLHF.

This chain links TRBV21-1 with TRBJ1-4; the table calls TRBD1, which could not be checked here. TRBV21-1 is given as a pseudogene. There are 15 residues in the CDR3. This chain's CDR3 is CASSTKQPTNEKLFF. As DNA, the CDR3 is TGTGCCAGCAGCACTAAACAGCCAACTAATGAAAAACTGTTTTTT.

The V call is TRBV5-4, the J call TRBJ1-6; a possible D gene is TRBD1 (6 bases). The germline V gene encodes CDR1 SGHNT and CDR2 YYREEE (reference sequence). The CDR3 is made up of 15 amino acids. V lost 1 base, J lost 4 bases, and 9 bases lay in between. The CDR3 sequence is CASSLLQGYNSPLHF. As DNA, the CDR3 is TGTGCCAGCAGCTTGCTGCAGGGGTATAATTCACCCCTCCACTTT.

This clone was detected a few times. This rearrangement joins TRBV18 to TRBJ1-4, with a weak D call TRBD1 (5 bases). V lost 3 bases, J lost 4 bases, and 9 bases lay in between. CDR1 and CDR2 (germline): KGHSH, LQKENI. The CDR3 contains 14 residues. The CDR3 DNA is TGTGCCAGCTCACCCGGGCAGGGTAATGAAAAACTGTTTTTT. Amino acid sequence: CASSPGQGNEKLFF.